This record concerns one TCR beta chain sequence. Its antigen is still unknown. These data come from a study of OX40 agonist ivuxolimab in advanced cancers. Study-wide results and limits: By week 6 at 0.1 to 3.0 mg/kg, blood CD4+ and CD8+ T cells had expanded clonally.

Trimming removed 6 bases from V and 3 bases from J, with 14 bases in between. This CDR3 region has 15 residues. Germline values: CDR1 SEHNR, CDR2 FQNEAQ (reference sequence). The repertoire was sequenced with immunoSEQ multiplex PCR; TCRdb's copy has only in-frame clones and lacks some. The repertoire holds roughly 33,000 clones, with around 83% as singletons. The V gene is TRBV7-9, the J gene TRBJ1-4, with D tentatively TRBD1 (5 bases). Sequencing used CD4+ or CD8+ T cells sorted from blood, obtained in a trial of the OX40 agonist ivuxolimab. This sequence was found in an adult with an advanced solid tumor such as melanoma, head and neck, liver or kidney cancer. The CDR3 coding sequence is TGTGCCAGCAGTTCCTCCGGGACGCCTAATGAAAAACTGTTTTTT. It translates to CASSSSGTPNEKLFF. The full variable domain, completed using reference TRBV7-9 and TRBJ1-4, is DTGVSQNPRHKITKRGQNVTFRCDPISEHNRLYWYRQTLGQGPEFLTYFQNEAQLEKSRLLSDRFSAERPKGSFSTLEIQRTEQGDSAMYLCASSSSGTPNEKLFFGSGTQLSVL.